The TCR beta chain under discussion was sequenced for a study of radiation and T cells in renal cell carcinoma (TCRdb year 2020). Some background on the complete study: Samples came from a clinical trial, in which primary renal cell carcinomas received 15 Gy stereotactic body radiation therapy followed by nephrectomy 4 weeks later. Across all 53 samples, under 5,000,000 unique CDR3 nucleotide sequences encoding roughly 2.7 million unique CDR3 amino acid sequences were identified. A total of around 53 samples underwent TCR beta sequencing, made up of about 26 tumors and about 27 peripheral blood samples.

Details on this clone: The target of this receptor is not known. There are no base qualities to consult, and no much larger clone falls within one base.

TCR beta libraries were generated from genomic DNA with the immunoSEQ kit, following the manufacturer's recommendations. For library preparation, a first multiplex PCR was performed with proprietary primers, followed by a second PCR in which unique barcodes were added, and bead cleanups were performed after each round. A kit-provided positive control reaction and a negative control reaction were included in every sample batch. The final libraries were assessed on an Agilent 4200 TapeStation D1000 ScreenTape, pooled by volume, and quantified by qPCR. Sequencing was performed on an Illumina NextSeq500 with a MidOutput 150-cycle cartridge, and 156 Read1 and 15 Index1 cycles were run with kit custom primers. The pooled library was loaded at roughly 0.93 pM, with an approximately 21% PhiX control spiked in. On the authors' methods: The vendor-processed data were analyzed in R, and a clonotype was defined as all T cells that share the same CDR3 nucleotide sequence. In the clone abundance analyses, frequencies in each sample were normalized to that sample's 10,000 most abundant clones. Public T cell clones, which averaged fewer than five per sample, were removed prior to analysis. Tumor-enriched clonotypes and baseline blood-enriched clonotypes were defined as those with an abundance difference of at least 32-fold between compartments. A beta-binomial differential abundance model was applied to find clonotypes that expanded or contracted between blood time points. Tumor-blood repertoire similarity was measured with the Baroni-Urbani and Buser coefficient, and groups were compared using two-tailed Wilcoxon tests in R. Not all clones reach the TCRdb copy of this immuneACCESS table, which keeps in-frame sequences only. Checked studies attribute under half of the gap to unresolved V genes and leave the rest unexplained. For V, J and clone size, that table is used; D and trimming come from the DNA. The sample table records about 59,000 clones; over 70% of these occur just once. The top ten constitute approximately 6.8% of the sample.

What the work shows at the level of the full study, not this receptor alone: An increase in top tumor clonotypes in blood was observed from baseline to 2 weeks post-radiation, followed by contraction by 4 weeks, which was taken to suggest transient expansion of tumor-resident clones. The single-armed trial design could not address effects of radiation dose or scheduling on the TCR repertoire. Dynamics of the blood repertoire were not tracked past 4 weeks after treatment. Because pretreatment tumor biopsies were not available, the study could not determine whether clonotypes were already present within the tumor at baseline.

The sample's time point label, in plain terms: baseline pretreatment blood. The sample's treatment or condition, from its label and the paper: 15 Gy SBRT to primary tumor, nephrectomy 4 weeks later. Serial peripheral blood from radiation-treated patients was sampled at baseline, 2 weeks and 4 weeks after SBRT to track tumor-enriched clonotypes. Every patient had renal cell carcinoma of clear cell pathology. Genomic DNA for TCR sequencing was prepared using the QIAamp DNA Blood Mini Kit (Qiagen). The analyses included just those samples that passed every quality control check. As encoded in the germline V gene, CDR1 is SQVTM while CDR2 is ANQGSEA. The CDR3 holds 12 amino acids from the cysteine to the valine. Left in the record is the CDR3 DNA by itself, 36 bases read in frame from the first base. Compared with germline, V lacks 4 bases and J lacks 6 bases; bases without a gene match: 4.

This chain is built from TRBV29-1 and TRBJ2-7; 9 bases in between match TRBD2. Source: blood, taken from a patient whose treatment included radiotherapy and nephrectomy. This receptor was identified in a man aged 60 to 75 with renal cell carcinoma. This receptor has the CDR3 CSVALAGGEQYV. The nucleotides read TGCAGCGTTGCACTAGCGGGCGGCGAGCAGTACGTC.